This T cell receptor beta chain was documented in a study of CD4 T cell repertoires and nickel (dated by TCRdb to 2020 to 2022). The germline ends are 8 bases apart after V is trimmed by 4 bases and J by 10 bases. Its CDR3 holds 12 amino acids, cysteine through phenylalanine. The DNA shown is the 36-base CDR3, in frame from base 1. The germline V gene supplies CDR1 MDHEN and CDR2 SYDVKM. Library construction relied on RT-PCR. Sequencer: Illumina MiSeq. TCRdb handled the public reads itself, with Q25 trimming in fastp and clone calling in MiXCR, and kept productive beta chains. CDR3 protein duplicates are merged, each entry listing the most common genes and DNA. The sample yields a few hundred distinct CDR3 sequences; 57% were counted once. The ten biggest clones cover roughly 10% of the sample. Notes on this clonotype: Its recognized antigen is unknown. Qualities for individual bases were not recorded, and no much larger clone is one base off.

The V and J segments used are TRBV28 and TRBJ1-6; a confident D gene designation cannot be given. This sequence was found in a human donor in a nickel allergy study, with or without nickel allergy (not recorded which). It is not recorded whether this sample comes from one donor or several. Sequencing input: CD4+ T cells from blood, not recorded whether cultured. The CDR3 is CASSSTGSPLHF. The nucleotides are TGTGCCAGCAGTTCTACGGGCTCACCCCTCCACTTT. With all but the CDR3 taken from the reference TRBV28 and TRBJ1-6 genes, the full variable domain is: DVKVTQSSRYLVKRTGEKVFLECVQDMDHENMFWYRQDPGLGLRLIYFSYDVKMKEKGDIPEGYSVSREKKERFSLILESASTNQTSMYLCASSSTGSPLHFGNGTRLTVT.